The TCR beta chain under discussion was sequenced for a study of technical replicates of blood from a handful of donors. Method: immunoSEQ multiplex PCR; TCRdb's copy keeps in-frame clones and lacks some. The table records 91,000 or so clones, around 95% of them present only once. V was pared by 1 base and J by 4 bases, with 13 bases between. The CDR3 sequence is 14 residues long. CDR1 is GTSNPN, CDR2 SVGIG, per germline (reference sequence). The sample taken for sequencing was T cells isolated from PBMCs. The V call is TRBV30, the J call TRBJ2-5; D is perhaps TRBD2 (6 bases). This clonotype originated in a human donor in good health. The CDR3 DNA reads as TGTGCCTGGAGTGCACGACTAGTCCGAGAGACCCAGTACTTC. It specifies CAWSARLVRETQYF. The variable domain in full, completed from reference TRBV30 and TRBJ2-5, reads SQTIHQWPATLVQPVGSPLSLECTVEGTSNPNLYWYRQAAGRGLQLLFYSVGIGQISSEVPQNLSASRPQDRQFILSSKKLLLSDSGFYLCAWSARLVRETQYFGPGTRLLVL.